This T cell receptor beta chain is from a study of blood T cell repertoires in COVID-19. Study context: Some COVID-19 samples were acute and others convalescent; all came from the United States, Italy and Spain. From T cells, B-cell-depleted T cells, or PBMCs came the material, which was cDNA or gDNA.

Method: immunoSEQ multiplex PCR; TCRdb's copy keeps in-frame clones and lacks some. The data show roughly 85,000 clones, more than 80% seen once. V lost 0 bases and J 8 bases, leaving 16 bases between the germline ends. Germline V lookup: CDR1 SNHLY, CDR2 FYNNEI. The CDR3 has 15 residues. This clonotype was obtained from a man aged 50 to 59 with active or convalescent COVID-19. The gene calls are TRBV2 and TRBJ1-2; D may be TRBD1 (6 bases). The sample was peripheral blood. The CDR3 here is CASSEAGGQRLGYTF. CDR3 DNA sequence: TGTGCCAGCAGTGAAGCGGGTGGACAGCGTCTCGGCTACACCTTC.